The TCR beta chain described here comes from a study of CXCR3-negative and CXCR3-positive naive CD8 T cells. UMI-labeled 5' RACE yielded the TRB cDNA libraries. From its re-call of the 5' RACE reads, TCRdb lists each CDR3 protein once, without DNA. This sample's table reports 100,000 or so distinct CDR3 sequences. Germline loops: CDR1 SGHTA, CDR2 FQGNSA. This CDR3 is 14 amino acids long. With regard to this clonotype: Its antigen is not identified.

Study-level findings and limits: Naive cells that were CXCR3-positive had more hydrophobic TRB CDR3s (compared with CXCR3-negative naive cells). In naive cells, CXCR3-negative and CXCR3-positive subsets had similar TRBV-TRBJ usage; memory cells differed.

The chain is built from TRBV7-2 and TRBJ2-5; TCRdb outputs TRBD1, but without DNA this stays unchecked. Sequencing was carried out using naive CXCR3- CD8+ T cells from blood. As to subset: CD45RO-CCR7+CD27+CD95- naive CD8+ T cells lacking CXCR3 (TNR3-). This TCR was recovered from a human donor in good health. Some clones in this sample may be carry-over from other donors' samples. The chain's CDR3 is CASSLAPGRETQYF.